The next 27 T cell receptor beta chains were all read from a single sample in a study of shared clonotypes between healthy human individuals. Only in-frame clones appear in the TCRdb table, and some are missing; sequencing was by immunoSEQ multiplex PCR. Found here are under 150,000 clones, around two thirds of them singletons; the top ten hold around 23%. Specimen: memory CD8+ T cells sorted from blood. As for subset: CD45RO+ cells pooled with CCR7-negative TemRA cells. All receptors come from a woman aged 25 to 39 in good health.

This chain connects TRBV13 to TRBJ2-7; 9 positions match TRBD1. The CDR3 has 14 amino acids. Germline V CDR1 and CDR2: PRHDT, FYEKMQ (reference sequence). The V segment lost 5 bases and the J segment 2 bases; nucleotides outside the gene matches: 4. DNA for the CDR3: TGTGCCAGCAGCGCCGGGACAGGGCCCTACGAGCAGTACTTC. It encodes CASSAGTGPYEQYF.

The chain links TRBV4-2 to TRBJ2-3, with 10 nucleotides matching TRBD2. This CDR3 is 18 amino acids long. From germline, CDR1 is LGHNA and CDR2 YNFKEQ. V lost 4 bases, J lost 0 bases, and 10 bases stayed unmatched. The DNA for the CDR3 is TGTGCCAGCAGCCCCTCTATTGTGACTAGCGGGAGCACAGATACGCAGTATTTT. It specifies CASSPSIVTSGSTDTQYF.

The table lists this clone with a few counts. The chain couples TRBV11-3 to TRBJ2-1, with 12 bases matching TRBD2. Germline V CDR1 and CDR2: SGHNT, YENEEA. The CDR3 has 15 amino acids. Germline trimming cut 4 bases from V and 10 bases from J; bases unmatched to any gene: 8. As DNA, the CDR3 is TGTGCCAGCAGCTCGAGGACTAGCGGGGCATCCGAGCAGTTCTTC. This codes for CASSSRTSGASEQFF.

This clone has only one observation. This rearrangement joins TRBV4-1 to TRBJ2-7, with 8 nucleotides matching TRBD2. The CDR3 contains 15 residues. V shed 3 bases, J shed 2 bases, and the junction held 6 bases outside the gene matches. Germline V gene sequence: CDR1 MGHRA, CDR2 YSYEKL. For the CDR3, the DNA is TGCGCCAGCAGCCAGGTACGGGAGGGGACCTACGAGCAGTACTTC. Residues: CASSQVREGTYEQYF.

V usage is TRBV28 and J usage is TRBJ2-1; D possibly matches TRBD1 or TRBD2 (5 bases each). Germline V gene lookup returns CDR1 MDHEN and CDR2 SYDVKM. Between the trimmed V and J ends, which lost 3 bases and 11 bases, there was a span of 17 bases. The CDR3 spans 14 residues. In nucleotides, the CDR3 is TGTGCCAGCAGTTTCCTCTCCGGGACGGATCAGCAGTTCTTC. Encoded protein: CASSFLSGTDQQFF.

J is TRBJ2-7 and V is TRBV30; perhaps D is TRBD1 or TRBD2 (6 bases each). Germline V lookup: CDR1 GTSNPN, CDR2 SVGIG (reference sequence). The CDR3 runs to 12 residues. Trimming removed 1 base from V and 7 bases from J, with 11 bases in between. CDR3 sequence reads: CAWSAQGGEQYF. Written as DNA, the CDR3 is TGTGCCTGGAGTGCACAGGGAGGTGAGCAGTACTTC.

The chain combines TRBV6-6 with TRBJ2-3, with D perhaps matching TRBD1 (5 bases). Trimming took 5 bases from V and 3 from J, leaving 9 bases between them. The CDR3 contains 13 residues. Germline V gene lookup returns CDR1 MNHNY and CDR2 SVGAGI (reference sequence). The CDR3 DNA follows: TGTGCCAGCAGTCCACCAGGGACAGATACGCAGTATTTT. It codes for CASSPPGTDTQYF.

A few counts support this clone. This chain connects TRBV25-1 to TRBJ1-2; unclear D gene. The germline CDR1 and CDR2 sequences are MGHDK and SYGVNS. V lost 4 bases, J lost 3 bases, and 9 bases lay in between. The CDR3 runs 13 residues. CDR3 bases: TGTGCCAGCAGTGCCACCGAGCACTATGGCTACACCTTC. It codes for CASSATEHYGYTF.

J is TRBJ2-3 and V is TRBV13; TRBD1 matches 10 bases. The trim removed 5 bases at V and 5 bases at J, leaving 7 bases unmatched. The CDR3 runs 15 residues. Germline V lookup: CDR1 PRHDT, CDR2 FYEKMQ (reference sequence). The CDR3 sequence is CASSGGQGLGDTQYF. The CDR3 coding sequence is TGTGCCAGCAGCGGGGGACAGGGGTTAGGAGATACGCAGTATTTT. The whole variable domain, remainder taken from reference TRBV13 and TRBJ2-3, is AAGVIQSPRHLIKEKRETATLKCYPIPRHDTVYWYQQGPGQDPQFLISFYEKMQSDKGSIPDRFSAQQFSDYHSELNMSSLELGDSALYFCASSGGQGLGDTQYFGPGTRLTVL.

The chain employs TRBV27 and TRBJ2-7; D may match TRBD1 or TRBD2 (5 bases each). Germline CDR1 and CDR2: MNHEY and SMNVEV (reference sequence). The germline V and J ends were trimmed by 4 bases and 4 bases, with 14 bases remaining between them. The CDR3 sequence is 14 residues long. In nucleotides, the CDR3 is TGTGCCAGCAGTTCCTTAGAGGGGCGTTACGAGCAGTACTTC. The encoded protein is CASSSLEGRYEQYF.

The chain uses TRBV4-1 and TRBJ2-7, with a possible D match to TRBD1 (6 bases). Between the trimmed V and J ends, which lost 4 bases and 0 bases, there was a span of 10 bases. This CDR3 contains 14 residues. Germline V CDR1 and CDR2: MGHRA, YSYEKL. The CDR3 DNA sequence: TGCGCCAGCAGCCTCCGGGACACCTCCTACGAGCAGTACTTC. This encodes CASSLRDTSYEQYF.

By share, this clone counts as medium-sized. This chain joins TRBV19 and TRBJ1-5; D might be TRBD1 (5 bases). Germline CDR1 reads LNHDA; CDR2 reads SQIVND (reference sequence). This CDR3 has 13 amino acids. The V end lost 3 bases, the J end lost 6 bases, and 9 bases lay between the germline ends. The CDR3 DNA is TGTGCCAGTAGTATGTGGGGACCTCAGCCCCAGCATTTT. This encodes CASSMWGPQPQHF.

The chain employs TRBV6-1 and TRBJ1-2, with D perhaps matching TRBD1 (5 bases). The CDR3 is 14 residues long. Germline lookup yields CDR1 MNHNS and CDR2 SASEGT. Trimming took 6 bases from V and 8 from J, leaving 19 bases between them. In nucleotides, the CDR3 is TGTGCCAGCAGCTCCGGACGGGGCGGGAAGGGCTACACCTTC. This codes for CASSSGRGGKGYTF.

The rearrangement links TRBV19 to TRBJ2-7, with 9 bases aligning to TRBD2. CDR3 length: 16 amino acids. Germline CDR1 and CDR2: LNHDA and SQIVND (reference sequence). J was trimmed by 1 base and V by 1 base; bases with no gene match: 5. In nucleotides, the CDR3 is TGTGCCAGTAGTATAGGTTTCCTAGCGGGATCCTACGAGCAGTACTTC. Protein sequence: CASSIGFLAGSYEQYF.

This clone has more than one count but fewer than ten. The chain joins TRBV6-4 to TRBJ2-1; 12 nucleotides align to TRBD2. Germline trimming cut 0 bases from V and 7 bases from J; bases unmatched to any gene: 4. In germline, CDR1 is MRHNA, CDR2 SNTAGT. The CDR3 has 16 amino acids. The CDR3 DNA reads TGTGCCAGCAGTGACTCAGCTAGCGGGGGGGTAAATGAGCAGTTCTTC. Its translation is CASSDSASGGVNEQFF.

In the case of this clone: This specimen includes other DNA sequences encoding the same CDR3. This chain links TRBV7-9 with TRBJ1-5; TRBD1 agrees at 9 bases. Germline V gene data show CDR1 as SEHNR and CDR2 as FQNEAQ (reference sequence). With 6 bases clipped from V and 4 bases from J, the junction kept 7 bases outside the gene matches. The CDR3 sequence is 15 residues long. In nucleotides, the CDR3 is TGTGCCAGCAGTCCACAGGGGGCAGGGAATCAGCCCCAGCATTTT. Its protein product is CASSPQGAGNQPQHF.

The chain recombines TRBV6-5 with TRBJ2-1; TRBD2 aligns across 7 bases. Germline V gives CDR1 MNHEY, CDR2 SVGAGI. This CDR3 comprises 14 residues. J was trimmed by 4 bases and V by 4 bases; bases with no gene match: 4. The CDR3 loop reads CASSSLAAYNEQFF. CDR3 in DNA: TGTGCCAGCAGTTCCCTAGCGGCTTACAATGAGCAGTTCTTC.

In this sample, this clone turned up a few times. The CDR3 DNA follows: TGTGCCAGCAGCCGTGGGACTAGCGGGAGTTGGAACATTCAGTACTTC. It specifies CASSRGTSGSWNIQYF. The gene calls are TRBV13 and TRBJ2-4, with 14 nucleotides matching TRBD2. The trim removed 5 bases at V and 7 bases at J, leaving 7 bases unmatched. The CDR3 is made up of 16 amino acids. Germline CDR1 is PRHDT and CDR2 is FYEKMQ (reference sequence).

The J gene is TRBJ2-3, the V gene TRBV18; TRBD1 matches at 7 bases. The germline CDR1 and CDR2 sequences are KGHSH and LQKENI. The trim removed 10 bases at V and 3 bases at J, leaving 4 bases unmatched. The CDR3 has 12 residues. The CDR3 region is CATRGQTDTQYF. In DNA, the CDR3 is TGTGCCACCCGGGGACAGACAGATACGCAGTATTTT.

The gene calls are TRBV11-3 and TRBJ1-1; D remains unclear. CDR1 is SGHNT, CDR2 YENEEA, per germline. V was shortened by 4 bases and J by 5 bases, with 11 bases between the two germline ends. This CDR3 region has 13 residues. The CDR3 DNA follows: TGTGCCAGCAGCTCCAGCGGCGGGACTGAAGCTTTCTTT. This sequence encodes CASSSSGGTEAFF.

The rearrangement links TRBV30 to TRBJ2-1, with 8 bases fitting TRBD2. The J segment lost 0 bases and the V segment lost 3 bases, leaving 7 bases of the junction unmatched. This CDR3 spans 16 amino acids. Germline V gene data show CDR1 as GTSNPN and CDR2 as SVGIG (reference sequence). CDR3 coding DNA: TGTGCCTGGAGCCAAGAAAGCGGGAGCTCCTACAATGAGCAGTTCTTC. It translates to CAWSQESGSSYNEQFF. Combining the CDR3 with reference TRBV30 and TRBJ2-1 gives the whole variable domain SQTIHQWPATLVQPVGSPLSLECTVEGTSNPNLYWYRQAAGRGLQLLFYSVGIGQISSEVPQNLSASRPQDRQFILSSKKLLLSDSGFYLCAWSQESGSSYNEQFFGPGTRLTVL.

The V gene is TRBV19, the J gene TRBJ2-7, with unresolved D. CDR1 is LNHDA and CDR2 is SQIVND in the germline V gene (reference sequence). Trimming cost V 10 bases and J 2 bases, with 9 bases left between them. The CDR3 covers 11 residues. The CDR3 protein is CATRYAYEQYF. Here the CDR3 DNA reads TGTGCCACCCGTTATGCCTACGAGCAGTACTTC.

J is TRBJ2-5 and V is TRBV5-4; 7 bases align to TRBD1. From germline, CDR1 is SGHNT and CDR2 YYREEE (reference sequence). The CDR3 length is 17 residues. V was pared by 0 bases and J by 0 bases, with 8 bases of the junction left unmatched. The CDR3 DNA reads as TGTGCCAGCAGCTTGGAGCTGGACAGGCAGTACCAAGAGACCCAGTACTTC. Translation: CASSLELDRQYQETQYF.

The genes are TRBV11-3 and TRBJ1-2, with D perhaps matching TRBD1 (6 bases). Germline assignment: CDR1 SGHNT and CDR2 YENEEA. Trimming cost V 0 bases and J 3 bases, with 8 bases left between them. This CDR3 is built from 14 residues. CDR3 nucleotides: TGTGCCAGCAGCTTAGATCAGGGGCACTATGGCTACACCTTC. Protein product: CASSLDQGHYGYTF.

This clone was seen a few times. This rearrangement joins TRBV7-8 to TRBJ2-7, with TRBD2 matching 8 bases. The CDR3 loop spans 16 amino acids. V shed 5 bases and J 5 bases; nucleotides not matched to a gene: 14. Germline V gives CDR1 SGHVS, CDR2 FQNEAQ. In DNA, the CDR3 is TGTGCCAGCAGCCACGAAAGCGGGAGAGGGGGTGACGAGCAGTACTTC. It encodes CASSHESGRGGDEQYF.

The chain recombines TRBV5-6 with TRBJ1-1, with D perhaps TRBD1 (6 bases). V shed 5 bases and J shed 0 bases, with 14 bases lying between them. The CDR3 is made up of 15 amino acids. CDR1 and CDR2 from the germline V gene are SGHDT and YYEEEE. The CDR3 loop is CASSPTGQMNTEAFF. In DNA form, the CDR3 reads TGTGCCAGCAGTCCCACAGGACAGATGAACACTGAAGCTTTCTTT.

The chain employs TRBV2 and TRBJ2-1; TRBD2 might be the D (5 bases). CDR3 length equals 16 residues. Germline V gives CDR1 SNHLY, CDR2 FYNNEI. Trimming pared 6 bases from V and 6 bases from J, leaving 21 bases between. The CDR3 coding sequence is TGTGCCAGCAGCGCCGCGGGCCTAAGGGCCCTCAATGAGCAGTTCTTC. Protein product: CASSAAGLRALNEQFF.